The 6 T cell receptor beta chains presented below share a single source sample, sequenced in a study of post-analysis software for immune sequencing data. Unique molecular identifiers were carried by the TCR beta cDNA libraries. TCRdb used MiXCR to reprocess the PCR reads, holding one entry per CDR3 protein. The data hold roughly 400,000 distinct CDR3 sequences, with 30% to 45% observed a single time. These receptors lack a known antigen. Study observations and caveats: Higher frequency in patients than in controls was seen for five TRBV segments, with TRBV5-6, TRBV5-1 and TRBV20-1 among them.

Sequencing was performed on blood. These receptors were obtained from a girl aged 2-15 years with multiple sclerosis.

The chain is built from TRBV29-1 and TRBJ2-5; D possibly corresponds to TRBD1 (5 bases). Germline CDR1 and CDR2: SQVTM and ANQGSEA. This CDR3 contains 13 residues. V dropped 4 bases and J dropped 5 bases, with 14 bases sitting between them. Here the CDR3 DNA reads TGCAGCGTTGGTCGGCAGGGTGAGGAGACCCAGTACTTC. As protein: CSVGRQGEETQYF.

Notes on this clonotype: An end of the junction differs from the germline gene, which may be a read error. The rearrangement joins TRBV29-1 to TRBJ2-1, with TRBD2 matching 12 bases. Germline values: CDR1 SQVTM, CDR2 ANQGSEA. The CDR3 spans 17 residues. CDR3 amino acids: CSVEALRTSGNYNGQFF. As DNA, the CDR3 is TGCAGCGTTGAAGCTTTAAGGACTAGCGGGAACTACAATGGGCAGTTCTTC.

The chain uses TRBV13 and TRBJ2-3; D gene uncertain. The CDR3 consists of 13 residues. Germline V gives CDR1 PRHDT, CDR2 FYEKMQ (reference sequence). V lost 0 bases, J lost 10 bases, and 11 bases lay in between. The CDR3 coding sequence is TGTGCCAGCAGCTTAGGCCTAGGGTGGGCGCAGTATTTT. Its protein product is CASSLGLGWAQYF.

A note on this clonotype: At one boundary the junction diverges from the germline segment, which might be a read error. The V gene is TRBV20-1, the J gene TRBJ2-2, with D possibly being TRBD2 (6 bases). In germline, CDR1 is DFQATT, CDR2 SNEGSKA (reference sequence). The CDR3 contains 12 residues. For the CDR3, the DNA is TGCAGTGGTGGGGGGAACACCGGGGAGCGGTTTTTT. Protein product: CSGGGNTGERFF.

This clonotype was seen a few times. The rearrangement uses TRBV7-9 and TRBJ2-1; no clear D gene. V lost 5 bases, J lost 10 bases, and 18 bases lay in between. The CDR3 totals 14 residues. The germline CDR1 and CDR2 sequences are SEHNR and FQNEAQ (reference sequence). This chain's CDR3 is CASSRSLALGEQFF. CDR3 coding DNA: TGTGCCAGCAGCCGCAGCTTAGCCCTCGGAGAGCAGTTCTTC.

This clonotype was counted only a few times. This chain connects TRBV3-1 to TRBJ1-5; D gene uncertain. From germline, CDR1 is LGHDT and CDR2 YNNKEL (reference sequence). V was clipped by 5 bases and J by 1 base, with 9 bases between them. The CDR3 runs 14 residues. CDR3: CASSAASSNQPQHF. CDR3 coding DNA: TGTGCCAGCAGCGCAGCCTCGAGCAATCAGCCCCAGCATTTT.